The 25 T cell receptor beta chains presented below share a single source sample, sequenced in a study of shared clonotypes between healthy human individuals. Assay used: immunoSEQ multiplex PCR; TCRdb lists only in-frame clones, some missing. The sample carries millions of clones, approximately 90% recorded once. The specimen sequenced was naive CD4+ T cells sorted from blood. Stated subset: CD45RA+ positively selected. These receptors were obtained from a man between 18 and 29 years old in good health.

The rearrangement joins TRBV19 to TRBJ1-3; weak D call: TRBD1 (5 bases). The CDR3 spans 14 residues. V shed 6 bases and J shed 2 bases, with 11 bases lying between them. The V gene's germline CDR1 is LNHDA and CDR2 SQIVND (reference sequence). CDR3 sequence: CASSLQGTGNTIYF. DNA for the CDR3: TGTGCCAGTAGCCTTCAGGGAACTGGAAACACCATATATTTT.

The chain recombines TRBV2 with TRBJ1-1, with TRBD1 matching over 7 bases. Germline lookup yields CDR1 SNHLY and CDR2 FYNNEI. The CDR3 covers 14 residues. The ends lost 7 bases at V and 7 bases at J; junction bases unmatched: 12. DNA for the CDR3: TGTGCCAGCACATTAAGGACCGACAGGGTTGAAGCTTTCTTT. This translates into CASTLRTDRVEAFF.

The chain has TRBV6-1 and TRBJ2-1, with 9 positions matching TRBD2. CDR3 length: 15 residues. V was clipped by 7 bases and J by 3 bases; unmatched bases: 7. CDR1 is MNHNS, CDR2 SASEGT, per germline. The CDR3 here is CASIPGTSFYNEQFF. CDR3 DNA sequence: TGTGCCAGCATCCCCGGGACTAGCTTCTACAATGAGCAGTTCTTC.

The V call is TRBV7-6, the J call TRBJ2-7; D possibly corresponds to TRBD2 (6 bases). Germline CDR1 is SGHVS and CDR2 is FNYEAQ. Trimming cost V 1 base and J 4 bases, with 11 bases left between them. The CDR3 runs 14 residues. This CDR3 reads CASSLESGGYEQYF. For the CDR3, the DNA is TGTGCCAGCAGCTTAGAAAGCGGAGGGTACGAGCAGTACTTC.

This chain connects TRBV5-1 to TRBJ1-2; 9 bases are shared with TRBD1. Per germline, CDR1 SGHRS and CDR2 YFSETQ. J was trimmed by 5 bases and V by 2 bases; bases with no gene match: 4. The CDR3 consists of 14 residues. The CDR3 spells CASSFSGTGYGYTF. The CDR3 nucleotides are TGCGCCAGCAGCTTTTCCGGGACAGGGTATGGCTACACCTTC.

The chain is built from TRBV28 and TRBJ2-2; D gene unclear. V lost 1 base, J lost 6 bases, and 9 bases lay in between. The CDR3 consists of 14 residues. Germline CDR1 MDHEN, CDR2 SYDVKM. The CDR3 DNA reads as TGTGCCAGCAGTTTATCCAGCCCACCCGGGGAGCTGTTTTTT. This codes for CASSLSSPPGELFF.

On this clone itself: This specimen includes other DNA sequences encoding the same CDR3. This chain links TRBV20-1 with TRBJ2-7, with unresolved D. Per the germline V gene, CDR1 is DFQATT and CDR2 is SNEGSKA (reference sequence). There are 11 residues in the CDR3. The V gene lost 1 base and the J gene lost 6 bases, with 7 bases spanning the gap. CDR3 residues: CSARGPVEQYF. CDR3 bases: TGCAGTGCTAGAGGGCCTGTCGAGCAGTACTTC.

This rearrangement joins TRBV30 to TRBJ1-1; 7 positions match TRBD1. The trim removed 4 bases at V and 6 bases at J, leaving 8 bases unmatched. In germline, CDR1 is GTSNPN, CDR2 SVGIG (reference sequence). The CDR3 extends over 13 amino acids. Here the CDR3 DNA reads TGTGCCTGGATCCAGGACAGGTCCCCTGAAGCTTTCTTT. It translates to CAWIQDRSPEAFF.

V and J are TRBV4-3 and TRBJ2-7, with 8 bases aligning to TRBD2. Germline-derived CDR1 and CDR2 are LGHNA and YSLEER. CDR3 size: 16 residues. The V segment lost 3 bases and the J segment 6 bases; nucleotides outside the gene matches: 13. CDR3 region: CASSQSASGSSSEQYF. The CDR3 coding sequence is TGCGCCAGCAGCCAGTCTGCGAGCGGGAGTTCATCCGAGCAGTACTTC.

The chain has TRBV20-1 and TRBJ2-7, with 7 positions matching TRBD1. The CDR3 spans 11 residues. Germline CDR1 reads DFQATT; CDR2 reads SNEGSKA (reference sequence). CDR3 DNA sequence: TGCAGCAGTAGACAGGGCCACGAGCAGTACTTC. Its translation is CSSRQGHEQYF.

Concerning this clone itself: Other DNA sequences within the sample encode an identical CDR3. The J gene is TRBJ2-7, the V gene TRBV7-2; the match to TRBD1 covers 11 bases. Germline CDR1 and CDR2: SGHTA and FQGNSA. J gave up 2 bases and V 3 bases, and 0 bases lay outside the gene matches. The CDR3 runs to 14 residues. This CDR3 is CASSLGQGAYEQYF. The CDR3 DNA sequence: TGTGCCAGCAGCTTGGGACAGGGGGCCTACGAGCAGTACTTC.

In DNA, the CDR3 is TGTGCCAGCAGTTTGAGGGTCCCGTCACCCCTCCACTTT. This translates into CASSLRVPSPLHF. The chain joins TRBV28 to TRBJ1-6; D remains ambiguous. The germline CDR1 and CDR2 sequences are MDHEN and SYDVKM. The CDR3 consists of 13 residues. V lost 3 bases to trimming and J lost 10 bases, with 10 bases between them.

This clone has just one count. The chain joins TRBV30 to TRBJ1-4, with 8 nucleotides matching TRBD1. CDR3 length equals 15 residues. The junction had 8 bases not matched to a gene; V was cut back by 4 bases and J by 4 bases. Looked up from germline, CDR1 is GTSNPN and CDR2 is SVGIG (reference sequence). The CDR3 DNA reads as TGTGCCTGGACCCCGGGACAGGCTGGTAATGAAAAACTGTTTTTT. It yields the protein CAWTPGQAGNEKLFF.

The genes are TRBV19 and TRBJ2-1, with D tentatively TRBD1 (6 bases). Germline V gives CDR1 LNHDA, CDR2 SQIVND (reference sequence). V lost 4 bases to trimming and J lost 4 bases, with 20 bases between them. The CDR3 is 17 residues long. CDR3 residues: CASSTGGRGPRYNEQFF. The CDR3 nucleotides are TGTGCCAGTAGTACTGGGGGCAGGGGACCCCGTTACAATGAGCAGTTCTTC.

The CDR3 is CASSLGDRGGYEQYF. The CDR3 coding sequence is TGTGCCAGCAGCTTGGGGGACAGGGGTGGATACGAGCAGTACTTC. The V call is TRBV5-6, the J call TRBJ2-7, with TRBD1 matching 10 bases. Trimming took 0 bases from V and 4 from J; bases not matched to a gene: 4. The germline V gene encodes CDR1 SGHDT and CDR2 YYEEEE. CDR3 length: 15 residues.

The chain has TRBV11-2 and TRBJ2-4, with D perhaps TRBD1 (5 bases). Between the trimmed V and J ends, which lost 0 bases and 9 bases, there was a span of 9 bases. The length of the CDR3 is 13 residues. Per the germline V gene, CDR1 is SGHAT and CDR2 is FQNNGV. The CDR3: CASSLEQVGIQYF. The CDR3 nucleotides are TGTGCCAGCAGCTTAGAACAGGTTGGCATTCAGTACTTC. Filled out from reference TRBV11-2 and TRBJ2-4, the complete variable domain reads EAGVAQSPRYKIIEKRQSVAFWCNPISGHATLYWYQQILGQGPKLLIQFQNNGVVDDSQLPKDRFSAERLKGVDSTLKIQPAKLEDSAVYLCASSLEQVGIQYFGAGTRLSVL.

The gene calls are TRBV7-9 and TRBJ2-5; no firm D call. Trimming stripped 1 base from V and 1 base from J, with 13 bases between. The CDR3 has 16 amino acids. From germline, CDR1 is SEHNR and CDR2 FQNEAQ (reference sequence). The CDR3 bases are TGTGCCAGCAGCTTAGGGGTTGGGCAGCCCCAAGAGACCCAGTACTTC. Translated, it gives CASSLGVGQPQETQYF.

The J gene is TRBJ2-2, the V gene TRBV6-5; D may match TRBD1 or TRBD2 (5 bases each). This CDR3 is built from 15 residues. Trimming took 6 bases from V and 1 from J, leaving 12 bases between them. CDR1 and CDR2 (germline): MNHEY, SVGAGI. In DNA form, the CDR3 reads TGTGCCAGCAGACTTGGGACGAAGAACACCGGGGAGCTGTTTTTT. Its translation is CASRLGTKNTGELFF.

Points on this clone: The identical CDR3 is also encoded by other nucleotide sequences in the sample. DNA for the CDR3: TGCGCCAGCAGCTTGGTAGGCAGCCCTGAAGCTTTCTTT. Translated, it gives CASSLVGSPEAFF. V and J are TRBV5-1 and TRBJ1-1; D gene ambiguous. This CDR3 is built from 13 residues. V was shortened by 0 bases and J by 6 bases, with 9 bases between the two germline ends. Germline CDR1 SGHRS, CDR2 YFSETQ.

This sequence joins TRBV6-6 and TRBJ2-7, with 8 bases fitting TRBD1. CDR1 is MNHNY and CDR2 is SVGAGI in the germline V gene (reference sequence). The V gene end was trimmed by 4 bases and the J gene end by 4 bases; junction bases not matched to a gene: 9. This CDR3 contains 15 residues. CDR3 sequence (DNA): TGTGCCAGCAGTTTCCTCCGGACAGGGCCTTACGAGCAGTACTTC. Translated, it gives CASSFLRTGPYEQYF.

Remarks on this clone: Additional DNA sequences in this sample encode the identical CDR3. The CDR3 protein is CASSPQGLTEAFF. DNA for the CDR3: TGTGCCAGCTCGCCGCAGGGGTTAACTGAAGCTTTCTTT. The chain employs TRBV18 and TRBJ1-1; D might be TRBD1 (6 bases). Germline CDR1 reads KGHSH; CDR2 reads LQKENI. The CDR3 runs 13 residues. V was clipped by 6 bases and J by 5 bases, with 13 bases between them.

This clone was detected once. J is TRBJ2-7 and V is TRBV7-9, with D tentatively TRBD1 (6 bases). The CDR3 length is 13 residues. Germline V gene lookup returns CDR1 SEHNR and CDR2 FQNEAQ (reference sequence). Trimming removed 4 bases at V and 3 bases at J, with 10 bases between. The CDR3: CASSSHRVYEQYF. In nucleotides, the CDR3 is TGTGCCAGCAGCTCCCACAGGGTCTACGAGCAGTACTTC. Drawing the rest from reference TRBV7-9 and TRBJ2-7, the complete variable domain is DTGVSQNPRHKITKRGQNVTFRCDPISEHNRLYWYRQTLGQGPEFLTYFQNEAQLEKSRLLSDRFSAERPKGSFSTLEIQRTEQGDSAMYLCASSSHRVYEQYFGPGTRLTVT.

The chain recombines TRBV5-4 with TRBJ2-5; TRBD2 aligns across 13 bases. This CDR3 has 17 amino acids. Germline values: CDR1 SGHNT, CDR2 YYREEE (reference sequence). Trimming took 4 bases from V and 2 from J; bases not matched to a gene: 8. In nucleotides, the CDR3 is TGTGCCAGCAGCCCACCGGGACTAGCGGGAATGCAAGAGACCCAGTACTTC. Amino acid sequence: CASSPPGLAGMQETQYF.

The CDR3 loop is CASSQGATDKNIQYF. CDR3 in DNA: TGCGCCAGCAGCCAAGGAGCCACCGACAAAAACATTCAGTACTTC. V is TRBV4-1 and J is TRBJ2-4; D unresolved. The CDR3 is made up of 15 amino acids. V lost 1 base to trimming and J lost 3 bases, with 10 bases between them. Per the germline V gene, CDR1 is MGHRA and CDR2 is YSYEKL.

The CDR3 region is CASSEATQAYGYTF. CDR3 nucleotides: TGTGCCAGCAGTGAAGCAACACAAGCCTATGGCTACACCTTC. The chain joins TRBV25-1 to TRBJ1-2; D not certain. Between the trimmed V and J ends, which lost 2 bases and 4 bases, there was a span of 11 bases. Germline V gene sequence: CDR1 MGHDK, CDR2 SYGVNS. This CDR3 is built from 14 residues.